This is a list of T cell receptor beta chains from one sample in a study of blood T cells in healthy people across ages. TCRdb reprocessed the 5' RACE reads with MiXCR, giving one entry per CDR3 protein. The sample has 1.5 million to 2 million distinct CDR3 sequences, 49% seen once. The sequencing input was blood. The receptors here all came from a woman in her 40s in good health. Each CDR3 is given with its conserved first and last residue. D genes are given only for firm matches. Some rows mark clone size as missing; the rest say once, few, many or name a class of expanded clone.

TRBJ2-1	NA	16	NA	TRBV20-1	CSARAYAGSSYNEQFF	TGCAGTGCTAGAGCTTACGCGGGGTCATCCTACAATGAGCAGTTCTTC
TRBJ2-3	NA	18	NA	TRBV7-9	CASSPHTVQGKPTDTQYF	TGTGCCAGCAGCCCACACACCGTCCAGGGGAAGCCCACAGATACGCAGTATTTT
TRBJ1-2	NA	13	TRBD1	TRBV24-1	CATSERQGNGYTF	TGTGCCACCAGTGAGCGACAGGGGAATGGCTACACCTTC
TRBJ1-2	NA	15	NA	TRBV3-1	CASSQATTANYGYTF	TGTGCCAGCAGCCAAGCAACTACAGCTAACTATGGCTACACCTTC
TRBJ2-1	many	15	TRBD1	TRBV15	CATSREGDRNNEQFF	TGTGCCACCAGCAGAGAAGGGGACAGGAACAATGAGCAGTTCTTC
TRBJ2-4	few	11	TRBD2	TRBV27	CASSLGRVQYF	TGTGCCAGCAGCCTTGGGAGGGTTCAGTACTTC
TRBJ1-4	many	15	NA	TRBV7-2	CASSSNGPTNEKLFF	TGTGCCAGCAGCTCTAACGGGCCAACTAATGAAAAACTGTTTTTT
TRBJ2-5	many	14	TRBD2	TRBV20-1	CSARVAGAEETQYF	TGCAGTGCTAGGGTAGCGGGGGCGGAAGAGACCCAGTACTTC
TRBJ2-1	NA	17	TRBD2	TRBV9	CASSVEPAGGPYNEQFF	TGTGCCAGCAGCGTAGAACCAGCGGGGGGGCCCTACAATGAGCAGTTCTTC
TRBJ2-7	NA	15	NA	TRBV6-1	CASSEGGAGTGEQYF	TGTGCCAGCAGTGAAGGAGGGGCAGGGACGGGCGAGCAGTACTTC
TRBJ2-5	few	15	TRBD1	TRBV6-5	CASTIRPGQGETQYF	TGTGCCAGCACTATTAGACCGGGACAGGGAGAGACCCAGTACTTC
TRBJ2-7	few	16	NA	TRBV5-5	CASSLGPGTVSYEQYF	TGTGCCAGCAGCTTGGGCCCCGGGACGGTTTCCTACGAGCAGTACTTC
TRBJ2-3	NA	15	NA	TRBV10-2	CASSESPGFTDTQYF	TGCGCCAGCAGTGAGTCGCCTGGGTTCACAGATACGCAGTATTTT
TRBJ1-1	once	14	NA	TRBV6-5	CASSFPGQNTEAFF	TGTGCCAGCAGTTTCCCGGGACAGAACACTGAAGCTTTCTTT
TRBJ2-5	NA	15	TRBD1	TRBV6-5	CASSLTGDLGETQYF	TGTGCCAGCAGTCTGACAGGGGATCTCGGAGAGACCCAGTACTTC
TRBJ2-5	NA	12	TRBD1	TRBV20-1	CSAKGARETQYF	TGCAGTGCTAAGGGGGCAAGAGAGACCCAGTACTTC
TRBJ1-6	NA	10	NA	TRBV20-1	CSASAGILHF	TGCAGTGCATCTGCGGGAATCCTCCACTTT
TRBJ2-1	once	16	TRBD2	TRBV27	CASSSQGNLRGGEQFF	TGTGCCAGCAGCTCACAGGGGAATTTGCGGGGGGGGGAGCAGTTCTTC
TRBJ1-1	few	12	NA	TRBV18	CASSGVNTEAFF	TGTGCCAGCTCGGGGGTGAACACTGAAGCTTTCTTT
TRBJ2-1	NA	17	NA	TRBV7-2	CASSHEGGSVTPNEQFF	TGTGCCAGCAGCCATGAGGGGGGATCGGTTACCCCGAATGAGCAGTTCTTC
TRBJ2-7	NA	13	NA	TRBV6-2/TRBV6-3	CASSSSYRVEQYF	TGTGCCAGCAGCTCTAGCTACAGGGTCGAGCAGTACTTC
TRBJ2-7	NA	12	NA	TRBV7-2	CASSRHGYEQYF	TGTGCCAGCAGTCGCCATGGCTACGAGCAGTACTTC